This TCR beta chain was sequenced for a study of CD8 T cells in ankylosing spondylitis. TCRdb reanalysed the 5' RACE reads using MiXCR and keeps one entry per CDR3 protein. The data contain 150,000 to 200,000 distinct CDR3 sequences, roughly 20% of them singletons. The TCR was taken from a male donor under 30 with ankylosing spondylitis or in good health (not recorded which). Sequencing input: blood, either unsorted or a sorted T cell fraction (not recorded which).

In DNA, the CDR3 is TGTGCCAGCAGCCCACAACTAGCGGGAGCAGGCAATGAGCAGTTCTTC. It specifies CASSPQLAGAGNEQFF. V and J are TRBV4-2 and TRBJ2-1, with 11 bases identical to TRBD2. Germline V CDR1 and CDR2: LGHNA, YNFKEQ. This CDR3 region has 16 residues. The trim removed 4 bases at V and 6 bases at J, leaving 8 bases unmatched.